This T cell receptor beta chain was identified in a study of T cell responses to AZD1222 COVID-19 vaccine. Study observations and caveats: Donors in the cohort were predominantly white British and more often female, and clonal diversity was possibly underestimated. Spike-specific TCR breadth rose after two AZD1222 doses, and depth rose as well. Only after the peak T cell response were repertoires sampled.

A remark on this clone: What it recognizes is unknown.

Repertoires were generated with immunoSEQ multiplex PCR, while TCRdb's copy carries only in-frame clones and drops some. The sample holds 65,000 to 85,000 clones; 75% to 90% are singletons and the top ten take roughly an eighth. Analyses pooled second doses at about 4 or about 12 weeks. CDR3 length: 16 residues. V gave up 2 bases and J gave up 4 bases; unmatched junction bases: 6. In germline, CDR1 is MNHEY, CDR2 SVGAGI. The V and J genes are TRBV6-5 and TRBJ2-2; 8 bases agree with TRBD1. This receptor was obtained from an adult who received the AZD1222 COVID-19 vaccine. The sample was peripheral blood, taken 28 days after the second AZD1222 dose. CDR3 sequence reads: CASSYGQGAITGELFF. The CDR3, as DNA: TGTGCCAGCAGTTACGGGCAGGGGGCGATCACCGGGGAGCTGTTTTTT.